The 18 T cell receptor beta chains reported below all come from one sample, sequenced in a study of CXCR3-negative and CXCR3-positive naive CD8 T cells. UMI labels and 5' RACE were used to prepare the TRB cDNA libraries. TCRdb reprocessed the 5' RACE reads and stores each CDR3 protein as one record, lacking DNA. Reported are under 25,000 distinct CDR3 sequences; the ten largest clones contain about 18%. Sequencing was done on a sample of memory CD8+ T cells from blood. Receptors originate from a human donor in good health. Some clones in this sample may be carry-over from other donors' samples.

The CDR3: CASSVLEGYGYTF. V usage is TRBV25-1 and J usage is TRBJ1-2. CDR1 and CDR2 from the germline V gene are MGHDK and SYGVNS. This CDR3 has 13 residues.

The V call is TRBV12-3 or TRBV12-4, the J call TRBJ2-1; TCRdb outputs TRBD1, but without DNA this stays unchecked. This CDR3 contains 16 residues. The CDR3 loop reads CASSQFRDSEYNEQFF.

This chain's CDR3 is CSVVYRGAPYNEQFF. The V gene is TRBV29-1, the J gene TRBJ2-1; checking the TCRdb D call of TRBD1 is not possible without DNA. CDR1 is SQVTM and CDR2 is ANQGSEA in the germline V gene. The length of the CDR3 is 15 residues.

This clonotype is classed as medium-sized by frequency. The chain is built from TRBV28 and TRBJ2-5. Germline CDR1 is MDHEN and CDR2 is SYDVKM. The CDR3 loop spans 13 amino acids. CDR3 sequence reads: CASNKEVQETQYF. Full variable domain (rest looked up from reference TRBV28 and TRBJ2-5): DVKVTQSSRYLVKRTGEKVFLECVQDMDHENMFWYRQDPGLGLRLIYFSYDVKMKEKGDIPEGYSVSREKKERFSLILESASTNQTSMYLCASNKEVQETQYFGPGTRLLVL.

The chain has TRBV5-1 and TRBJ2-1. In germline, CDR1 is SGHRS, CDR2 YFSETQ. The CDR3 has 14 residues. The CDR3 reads CATSLDTNYDEQFF. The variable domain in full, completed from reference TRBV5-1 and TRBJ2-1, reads KAGVTQTPRYLIKTRGQQVTLSCSPISGHRSVSWYQQTPGQGLQFLFEYFSETQRNKGNFPGRFSGRQFSNSRSEMNVSTLELGDSALYLCATSLDTNYDEQFFGPGTRLTVL.

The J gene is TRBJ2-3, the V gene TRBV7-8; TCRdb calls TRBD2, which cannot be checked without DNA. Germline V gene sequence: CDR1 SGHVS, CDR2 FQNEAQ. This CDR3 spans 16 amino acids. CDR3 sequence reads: CASSLAGGVSTDTQYF.

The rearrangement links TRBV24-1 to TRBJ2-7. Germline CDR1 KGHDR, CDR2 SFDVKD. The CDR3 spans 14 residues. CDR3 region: CATSDPKRSYEQYF.

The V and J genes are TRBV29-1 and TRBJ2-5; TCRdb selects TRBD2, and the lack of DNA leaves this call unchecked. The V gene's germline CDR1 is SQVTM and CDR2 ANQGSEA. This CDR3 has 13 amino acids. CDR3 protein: CGVLTSAQETQYF.

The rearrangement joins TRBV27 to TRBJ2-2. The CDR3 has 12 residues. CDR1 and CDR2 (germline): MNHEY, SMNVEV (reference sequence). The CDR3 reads CASSFLPGELFF.

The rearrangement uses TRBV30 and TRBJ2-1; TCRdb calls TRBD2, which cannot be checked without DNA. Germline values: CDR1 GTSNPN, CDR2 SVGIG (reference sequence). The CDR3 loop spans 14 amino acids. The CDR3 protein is CAWSVAAGFDEQFF.

Here the CDR3 reads CASSLVPSGRGNTGELFF. The rearrangement joins TRBV5-1 to TRBJ2-2; the TCRdb D gene call, TRBD1, has no DNA to confirm it. The CDR3 runs 18 residues. The V gene's germline CDR1 is SGHRS and CDR2 YFSETQ. The full variable domain, rest sourced from reference TRBV5-1 and TRBJ2-2, is KAGVTQTPRYLIKTRGQQVTLSCSPISGHRSVSWYQQTPGQGLQFLFEYFSETQRNKGNFPGRFSGRQFSNSRSEMNVSTLELGDSALYLCASSLVPSGRGNTGELFFGEGSRLTVL.

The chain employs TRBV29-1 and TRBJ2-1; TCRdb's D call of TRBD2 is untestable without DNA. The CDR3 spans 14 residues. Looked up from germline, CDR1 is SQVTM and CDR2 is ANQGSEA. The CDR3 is CSVERDLAGNEQFF.

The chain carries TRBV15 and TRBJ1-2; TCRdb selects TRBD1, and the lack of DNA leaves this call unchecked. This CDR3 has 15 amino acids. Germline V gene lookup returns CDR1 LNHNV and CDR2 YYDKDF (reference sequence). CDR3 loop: CATSRERQNNYGYTF.

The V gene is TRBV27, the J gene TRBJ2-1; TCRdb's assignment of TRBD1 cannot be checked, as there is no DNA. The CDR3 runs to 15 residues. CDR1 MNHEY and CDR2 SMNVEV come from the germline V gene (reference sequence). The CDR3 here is CASGGGVSSYNEQFF.

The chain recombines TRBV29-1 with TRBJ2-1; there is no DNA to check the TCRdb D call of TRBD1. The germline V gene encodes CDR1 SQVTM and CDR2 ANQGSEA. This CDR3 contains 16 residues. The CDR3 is CSADDFGGAAFDEQFF.

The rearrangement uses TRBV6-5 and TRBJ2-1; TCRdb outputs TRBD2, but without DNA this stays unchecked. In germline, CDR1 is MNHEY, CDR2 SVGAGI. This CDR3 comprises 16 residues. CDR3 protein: CASSYGEGGTYNEQFF.

This chain's CDR3 is CSVDVSGRGVSYEQYF. The rearrangement joins TRBV29-1 to TRBJ2-7; TCRdb's D call, TRBD2, is unchecked because there is no DNA. CDR1 is SQVTM, CDR2 ANQGSEA, per germline. CDR3 length equals 16 residues.

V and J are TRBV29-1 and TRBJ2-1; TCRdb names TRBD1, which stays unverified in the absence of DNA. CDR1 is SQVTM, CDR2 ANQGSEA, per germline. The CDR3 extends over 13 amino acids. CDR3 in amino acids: CSAPGQGAWEQFF.